The present TCR beta chain was sequenced within a study of regulatory T cells in long-lasting Graves disease. Arm-PCR of CDR3 regions and iRepertoire HTBI primers were used to build TCR beta libraries. TCRdb itself ran the multiplex PCR reads through MiXCR, one entry per CDR3 protein. The table shows 350,000 to 450,000 distinct CDR3 sequences, with 14% to 15% occurring only once. The time point is: newly diagnosed GD, antithyroid drugs for less than 3 months. PBMCs provided the RNA from which the TCR library was made. V gave up 6 bases and J gave up 4 bases; unmatched junction bases: 12. CDR1 and CDR2 (germline): MDHEN, SYDVKM. The CDR3 has 16 residues. This clonotype was detected many times. The same data also contributed to another study, on T cells in Graves' hyperthyroidism and ophthalmopathy. That publication notes: Patients were excluded for uncontrolled infection, other autoimmune disease, pregnancy or lactation. Carried out on the TCR CDR3, a first-round RT-PCR used the HTBI primer set.

V and J are TRBV28 and TRBJ2-4; 7 nucleotides agree with TRBD2. This clonotype was obtained from a middle-aged woman with Graves disease. This specimen consisted of peripheral blood mononuclear cells (PBMCs), obtained at new diagnosis, from a patient treated with antithyroid drugs. CDR3 DNA: TGTGCCAGCAGCCTAAGGGCAGAAGCGGGGAAAAACATTCAGTACTTC. Translating it yields CASSLRAEAGKNIQYF.